The clone carrying this T cell receptor beta chain was recorded a few times. The antigen remains undetermined. Some clones are missing from TCRdb's copy, which holds only in-frame ones; the method was immunoSEQ multiplex PCR. The table lists around 150,000 clones, approximately 90% of them singletons, with 1.9% in the top ten. These data belong to a study of T cell responses to AZD1222 COVID-19 vaccine. CDR1 is LNHDA and CDR2 is SQIVND in the germline V gene (reference sequence). Trimming cost V 1 base and J 1 base, with 4 bases left between them. The CDR3 covers 13 residues. Study observations and caveats: The donors showed a predominance of white British ancestry and of females, with possible underestimation of clonal diversity. Two AZD1222 doses significantly raised spike-specific TCR breadth and depth over controls.

Sequencing used peripheral blood, obtained 28 days after the second AZD1222 dose. The sequence was obtained from an adult who received the AZD1222 COVID-19 vaccine. V usage is TRBV19 and J usage is TRBJ2-5; D unclear. The CDR3 bases are TGTGCCAGTAGTATAGTACCCCAAGAGACCCAGTACTTC. Translated: CASSIVPQETQYF.